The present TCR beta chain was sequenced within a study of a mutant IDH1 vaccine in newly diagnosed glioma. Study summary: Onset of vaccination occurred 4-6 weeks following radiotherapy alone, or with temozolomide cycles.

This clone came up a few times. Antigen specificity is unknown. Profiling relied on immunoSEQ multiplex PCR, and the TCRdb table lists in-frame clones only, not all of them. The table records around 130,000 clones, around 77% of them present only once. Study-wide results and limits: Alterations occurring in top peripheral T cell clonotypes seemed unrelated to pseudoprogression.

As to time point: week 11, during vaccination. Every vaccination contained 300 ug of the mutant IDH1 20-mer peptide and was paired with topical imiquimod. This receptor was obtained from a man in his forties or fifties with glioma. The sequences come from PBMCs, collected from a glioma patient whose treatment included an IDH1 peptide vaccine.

CDR3 residues: CASSRRDRVRGEKLFF. The CDR3, as DNA: TGCGCCAGCAGCCGCCGGGACAGGGTAAGAGGTGAAAAACTGTTTTTT. This rearrangement joins TRBV4-3 to TRBJ1-4; 9 bases line up with TRBD1. Germline V gene lookup returns CDR1 LGHNA and CDR2 YSLEER. The CDR3 runs to 16 residues. Trimming at V came to 4 bases and at J to 7 bases, leaving 10 bases not matched to a gene.